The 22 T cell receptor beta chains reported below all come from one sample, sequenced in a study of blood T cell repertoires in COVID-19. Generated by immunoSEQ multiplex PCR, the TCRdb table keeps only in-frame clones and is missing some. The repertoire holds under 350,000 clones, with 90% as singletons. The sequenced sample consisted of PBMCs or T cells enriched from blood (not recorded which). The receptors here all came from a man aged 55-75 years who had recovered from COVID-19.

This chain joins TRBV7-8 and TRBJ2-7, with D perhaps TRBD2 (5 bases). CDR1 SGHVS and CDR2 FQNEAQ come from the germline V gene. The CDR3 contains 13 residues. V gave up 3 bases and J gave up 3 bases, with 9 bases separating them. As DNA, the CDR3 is TGTGCCAGCAGCTTTGGACTTTACTACGAGCAGTACTTC. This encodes CASSFGLYYEQYF.

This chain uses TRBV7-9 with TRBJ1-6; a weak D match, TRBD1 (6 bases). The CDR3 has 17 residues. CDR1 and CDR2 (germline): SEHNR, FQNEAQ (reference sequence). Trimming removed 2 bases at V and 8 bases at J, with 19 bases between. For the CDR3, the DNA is TGTGCCAGCAGCTTAATAGGCAGGGGCTTTATGGATTCACCCCTCCACTTT. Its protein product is CASSLIGRGFMDSPLHF. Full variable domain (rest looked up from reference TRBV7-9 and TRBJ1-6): DTGVSQNPRHKITKRGQNVTFRCDPISEHNRLYWYRQTLGQGPEFLTYFQNEAQLEKSRLLSDRFSAERPKGSFSTLEIQRTEQGDSAMYLCASSLIGRGFMDSPLHFGNGTRLTVT.

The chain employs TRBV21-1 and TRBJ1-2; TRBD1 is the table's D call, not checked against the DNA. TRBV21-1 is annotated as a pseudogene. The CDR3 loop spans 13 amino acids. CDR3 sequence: CASSKSQGWGYTF. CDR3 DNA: TGTGCCAGCAGCAAATCCCAGGGGTGGGGCTACACCTTC.

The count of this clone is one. In DNA, the CDR3 is TGTGCCAGCAGTGAAGCTAAGGTAGCGGGAGGCCTTGAGCAGTTCTTC. Its protein is CASSEAKVAGGLEQFF. The chain links TRBV2 to TRBJ2-1; 10 bases match TRBD2. From germline, CDR1 is SNHLY and CDR2 FYNNEI. CDR3 length: 16 residues. Trimming cost V 0 bases and J 9 bases; bases outside gene matches: 8.

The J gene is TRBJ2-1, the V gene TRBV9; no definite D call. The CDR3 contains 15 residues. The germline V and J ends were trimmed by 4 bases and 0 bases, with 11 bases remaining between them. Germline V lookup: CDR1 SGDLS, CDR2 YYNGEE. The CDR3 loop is CASSREASSYNEQFF. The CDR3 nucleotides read TGTGCCAGCAGCCGCGAAGCAAGCTCCTACAATGAGCAGTTCTTC.

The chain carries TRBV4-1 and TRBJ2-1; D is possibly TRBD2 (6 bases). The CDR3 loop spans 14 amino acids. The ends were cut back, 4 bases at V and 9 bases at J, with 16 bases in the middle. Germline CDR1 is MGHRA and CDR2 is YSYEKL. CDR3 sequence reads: CASSPRTGDREQFF. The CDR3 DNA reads TGCGCCAGCAGCCCCCGAACGGGGGATCGTGAGCAGTTCTTC.

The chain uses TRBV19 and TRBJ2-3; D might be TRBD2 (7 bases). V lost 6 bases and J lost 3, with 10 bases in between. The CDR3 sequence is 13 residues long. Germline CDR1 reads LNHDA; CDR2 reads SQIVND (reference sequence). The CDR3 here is CASSSGTTDTQYF. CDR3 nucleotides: TGTGCCAGTAGCAGCGGGACAACAGATACGCAGTATTTT.

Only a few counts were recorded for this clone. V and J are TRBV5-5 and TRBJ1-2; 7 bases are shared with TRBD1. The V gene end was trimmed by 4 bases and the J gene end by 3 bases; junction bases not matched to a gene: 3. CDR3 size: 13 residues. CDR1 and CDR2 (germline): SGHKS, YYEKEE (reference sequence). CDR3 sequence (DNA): TGTGCCAGCAGCCAAGACAGGGACTATGGCTACACCTTC. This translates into CASSQDRDYGYTF.

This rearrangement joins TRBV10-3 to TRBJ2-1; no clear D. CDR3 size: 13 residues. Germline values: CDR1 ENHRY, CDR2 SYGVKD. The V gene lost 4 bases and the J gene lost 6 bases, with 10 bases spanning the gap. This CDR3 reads CAISVLVGNEQFF. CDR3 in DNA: TGTGCCATCAGTGTTCTAGTAGGCAATGAGCAGTTCTTC.

The CDR3 is CATSRVFTGQGERQPQHF. The DNA of the CDR3 is TGTGCCACCAGCAGAGTTTTTACGGGACAGGGGGAAAGGCAGCCCCAGCATTTT. The chain employs TRBV15 and TRBJ1-5; 11 bases are a match to TRBD1. Germline CDR1 reads LNHNV; CDR2 reads YYDKDF (reference sequence). The trim removed 1 base at V and 7 bases at J, leaving 12 bases unmatched. This CDR3 has 18 amino acids.

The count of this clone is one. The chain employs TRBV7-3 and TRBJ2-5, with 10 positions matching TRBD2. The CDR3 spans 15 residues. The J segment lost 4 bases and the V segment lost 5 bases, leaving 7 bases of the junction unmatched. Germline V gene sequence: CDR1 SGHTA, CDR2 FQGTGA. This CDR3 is CASSRSGGAGETQYF. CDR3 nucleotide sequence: TGTGCCAGCAGCCGCAGCGGGGGGGCCGGAGAGACCCAGTACTTC.

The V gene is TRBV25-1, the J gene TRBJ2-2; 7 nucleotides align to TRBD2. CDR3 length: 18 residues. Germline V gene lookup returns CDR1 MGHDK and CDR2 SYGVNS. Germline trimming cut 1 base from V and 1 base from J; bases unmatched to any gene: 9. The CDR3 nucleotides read TGTGCCAGCAGTGAATCGGGGGGAATAGCGGAGAACACCGGGGAGCTGTTTTTT. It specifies CASSESGGIAENTGELFF.

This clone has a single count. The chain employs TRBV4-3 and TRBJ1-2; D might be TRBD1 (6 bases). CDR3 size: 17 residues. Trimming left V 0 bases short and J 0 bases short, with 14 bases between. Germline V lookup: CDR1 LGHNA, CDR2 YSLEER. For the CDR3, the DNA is TGCGCCAGCAGCCAAGAAGTAGGACAGCACCCTAACTATGGCTACACCTTC. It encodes CASSQEVGQHPNYGYTF.

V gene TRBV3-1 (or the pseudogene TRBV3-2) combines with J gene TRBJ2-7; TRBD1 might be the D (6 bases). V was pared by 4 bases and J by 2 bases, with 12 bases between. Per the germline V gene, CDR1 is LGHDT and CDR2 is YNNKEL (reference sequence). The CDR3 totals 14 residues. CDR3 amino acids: CASSLGQGPYEQYF. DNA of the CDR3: TGTGCCAGCAGCCTCGGGCAGGGGCCCTACGAGCAGTACTTC.

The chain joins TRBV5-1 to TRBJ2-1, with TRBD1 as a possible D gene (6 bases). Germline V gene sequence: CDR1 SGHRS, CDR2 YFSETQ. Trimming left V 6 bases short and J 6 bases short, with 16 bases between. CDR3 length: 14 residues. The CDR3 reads CASTPGTSSNEQFF. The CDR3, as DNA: TGCGCCAGCACCCCCGGGACATCTTCCAATGAGCAGTTCTTC.

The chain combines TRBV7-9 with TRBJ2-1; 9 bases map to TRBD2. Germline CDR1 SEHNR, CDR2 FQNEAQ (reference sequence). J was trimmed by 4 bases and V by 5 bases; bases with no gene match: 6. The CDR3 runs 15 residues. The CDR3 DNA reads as TGTGCCAGCAGCGCGACTAGCGGTACTTACAATGAGCAGTTCTTC. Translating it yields CASSATSGTYNEQFF.

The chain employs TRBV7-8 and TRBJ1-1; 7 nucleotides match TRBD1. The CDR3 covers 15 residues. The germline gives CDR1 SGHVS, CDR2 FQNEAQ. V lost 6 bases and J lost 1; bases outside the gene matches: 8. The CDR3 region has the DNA TGTGCCAGCAGGCAGACCGGGACAGAGAACACTGAAGCTTTCTTT. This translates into CASRQTGTENTEAFF.

CDR3 protein: CAWSKRSGNSPLHF. The DNA of the CDR3 is TGTGCCTGGAGTAAGAGGTCAGGGAATTCACCCCTCCACTTT. The V gene is TRBV30, the J gene TRBJ1-6; tentative D call: TRBD1 (5 bases). The V end was cut by 2 bases, the J end by 7 bases, with 12 bases between. CDR1 and CDR2 from the germline V gene are GTSNPN and SVGIG (reference sequence). This CDR3 has 14 residues.

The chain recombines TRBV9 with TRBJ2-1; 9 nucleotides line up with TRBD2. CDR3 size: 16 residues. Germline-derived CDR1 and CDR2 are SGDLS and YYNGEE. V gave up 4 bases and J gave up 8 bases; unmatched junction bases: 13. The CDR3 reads CASSPRVSGSSYEQFF. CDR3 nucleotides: TGTGCCAGCAGCCCGAGAGTTAGCGGGAGTTCGTATGAGCAGTTCTTC. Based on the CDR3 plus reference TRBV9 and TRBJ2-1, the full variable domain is DSGVTQTPKHLITATGQRVTLRCSPRSGDLSVYWYQQSLDQGLQFLIQYYNGEERAKGNILERFSAQQFPDLHSELNLSSLELGDSALYFCASSPRVSGSSYEQFFGPGTRLTVL.

CDR3 nucleotide sequence: TGTGCCACCAGCAGGGGTGCTGGAAACACCATATATTTT. Translation gives CATSRGAGNTIYF. The chain has TRBV24-1 and TRBJ1-3; perhaps TRBD1 as D (6 bases). Trimming cost V 7 bases and J 2 bases, with 8 bases left between them. Germline V gene data show CDR1 as KGHDR and CDR2 as SFDVKD. The CDR3 is made up of 13 amino acids.

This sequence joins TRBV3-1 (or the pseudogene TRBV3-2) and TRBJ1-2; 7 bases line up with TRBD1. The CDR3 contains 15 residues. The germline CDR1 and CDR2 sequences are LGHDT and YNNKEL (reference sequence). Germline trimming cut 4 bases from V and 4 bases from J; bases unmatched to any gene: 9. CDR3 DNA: TGTGCCAGCAGCCTCGACAGGACAGGCATCTATGGCTACACCTTC. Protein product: CASSLDRTGIYGYTF.

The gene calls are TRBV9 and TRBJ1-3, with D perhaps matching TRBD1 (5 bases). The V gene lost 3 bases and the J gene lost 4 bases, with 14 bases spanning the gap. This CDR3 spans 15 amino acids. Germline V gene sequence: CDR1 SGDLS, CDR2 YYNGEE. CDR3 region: CASSATGDGGNTIYF. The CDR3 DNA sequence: TGTGCCAGCAGCGCCACAGGCGACGGGGGAAACACCATATATTTT.